The sequence of this T cell receptor beta chain was determined in a study of blood T cell repertoires in COVID-19. Turning to the study itself: The United States, Italy and Spain provided the acute and convalescent COVID-19 samples.

The participants were between about 18 and 90 years old and came from under 25 US areas. Clinical history as reported by participants underpinned cohort assignment. V gave up 1 base and J gave up 0 bases, with 7 bases separating them. The CDR3 runs to 15 residues. The germline V gene encodes CDR1 LGHDT and CDR2 YNNKEL (reference sequence). Clones were sequenced by immunoSEQ multiplex PCR, and TCRdb holds only the in-frame ones, with some missing. Seen here are tens of thousands of clones, roughly 80% observed once, and the top ten hold around 3.7%. The chain employs TRBV3-1 (or the pseudogene TRBV3-2) and TRBJ1-5; D is unclear. Sequencing input: PBMCs or T cells enriched from blood (not recorded which). The clonotype originates from a woman aged 40 to 50 with acute COVID-19. The CDR3 DNA reads as TGTGCCAGCAGCCAAGGGACTTATAGCAATCAGCCCCAGCATTTT. Protein sequence: CASSQGTYSNQPQHF.